This T cell receptor (beta chain) derives from a study of cytomegalovirus exposure and HLA in healthy donors. Whole-study context: Out of roughly 200 million T cells, an earlier analysis found around 110 million unique TCR beta sequences in total. General study findings and limits: A link between a missense DCLRE1C variant and TCR beta V- and J-gene trimming emerged from a later analysis.

This clone is a singleton in its sample. The target antigen is unknown. Germline CDR1 SGHRS, CDR2 YFSETQ. The CDR3 contains 16 residues. Trimming at V came to 0 bases and at J to 3 bases, leaving 5 bases not matched to a gene. PCR amplification relied on 60 Vbeta primers (plus 13 Jbeta primers). Here immunoSEQ multiplex PCR was the method, and the copy in TCRdb shows in-frame clones only, minus some. The profile shows about 130,000 clones, 80% to 90% of them singletons. The sample was PBMCs. The chain carries TRBV5-1 and TRBJ2-2, with 7 bases identical to TRBD1. The source is a man aged 50 to 60 in good health and CMV-seronegative. The CDR3 DNA reads TGCGCCAGCAGCTTGGAGGGGGCGCGGTACACCGGGGAGCTGTTTTTT. Its translation is CASSLEGARYTGELFF.